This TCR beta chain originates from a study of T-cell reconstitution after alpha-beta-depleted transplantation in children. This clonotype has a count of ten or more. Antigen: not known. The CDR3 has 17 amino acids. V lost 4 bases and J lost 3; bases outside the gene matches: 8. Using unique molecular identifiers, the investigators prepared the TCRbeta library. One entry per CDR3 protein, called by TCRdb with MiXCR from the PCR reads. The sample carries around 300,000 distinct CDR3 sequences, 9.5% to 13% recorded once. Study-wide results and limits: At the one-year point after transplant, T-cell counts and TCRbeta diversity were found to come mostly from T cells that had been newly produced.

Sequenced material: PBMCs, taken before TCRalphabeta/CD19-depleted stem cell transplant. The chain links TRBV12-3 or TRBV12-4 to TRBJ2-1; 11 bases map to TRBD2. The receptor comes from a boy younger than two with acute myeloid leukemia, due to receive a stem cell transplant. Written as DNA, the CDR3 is TGTGCCAGCAGTTACGTGGGACTAGCGGTACGCTACAATGAGCAGTTCTTC. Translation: CASSYVGLAVRYNEQFF.